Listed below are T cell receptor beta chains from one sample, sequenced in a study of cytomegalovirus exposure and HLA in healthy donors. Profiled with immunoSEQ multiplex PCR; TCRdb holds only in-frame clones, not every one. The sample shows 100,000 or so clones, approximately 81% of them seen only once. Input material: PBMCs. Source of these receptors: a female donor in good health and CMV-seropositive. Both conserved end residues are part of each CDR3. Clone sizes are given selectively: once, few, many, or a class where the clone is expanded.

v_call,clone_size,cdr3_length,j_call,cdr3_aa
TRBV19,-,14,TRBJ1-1,CASSIWSESAEAFF
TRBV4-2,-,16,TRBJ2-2,CASSPSSDRGTGELFF
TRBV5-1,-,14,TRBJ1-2,CASSLTFANYGYTF
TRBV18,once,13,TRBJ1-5,CASSPQGGQPQHF
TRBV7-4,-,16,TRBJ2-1,CASSPAEAVSYNEQFF
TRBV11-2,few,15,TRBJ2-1,CASTLPQAGGSEQFF
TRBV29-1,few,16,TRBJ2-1,CSVEEVKNLFYNEQFF
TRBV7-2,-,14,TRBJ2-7,CASSLAGGSYEQYF
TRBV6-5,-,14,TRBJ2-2,CASRRTGSTGELFF
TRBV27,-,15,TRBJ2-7,CASSSEGRGRGEQYF
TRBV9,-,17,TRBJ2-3,CASSSSGGRPSTDTQYF
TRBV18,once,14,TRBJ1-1,CASSLTRGNTEAFF
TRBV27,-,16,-,CASSLSPRSVVYEQYF
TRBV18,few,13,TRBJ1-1,CASSPRGDTEAFF
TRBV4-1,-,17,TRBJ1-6,CASSQSRQSSYNSPLHF
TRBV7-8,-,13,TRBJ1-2,CASSPGQNYGYTF
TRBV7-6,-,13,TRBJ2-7,CASSLTGDYEQYF
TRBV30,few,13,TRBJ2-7,CAWEGAGPYEQYF
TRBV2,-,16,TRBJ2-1,CASRKWDRGTYNEQFF
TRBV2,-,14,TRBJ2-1,CASNPGGSYNEQFF
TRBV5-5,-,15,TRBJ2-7,CASSQAGGPVYEQYF
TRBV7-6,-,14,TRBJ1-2,CASSLEAGNYGYTF
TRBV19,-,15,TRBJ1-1,CASSSRTQLNTEAFF
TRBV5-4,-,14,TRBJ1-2,CASSRVEGDYGYTF
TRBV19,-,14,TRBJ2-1,CASKTSANGNEQFF
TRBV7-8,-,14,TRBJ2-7,CASSLTDRAYEQYF
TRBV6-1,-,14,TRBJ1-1,CASSETGRVTEAFF
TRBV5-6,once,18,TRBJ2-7,CASSTWTSGSPISYEQYF
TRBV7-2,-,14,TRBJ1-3,CASSLASPGNTIYF
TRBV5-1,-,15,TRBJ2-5,CASSLAGGPQKTQYF
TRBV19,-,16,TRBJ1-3,CASTSQGSLSGNTIYF
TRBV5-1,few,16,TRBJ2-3,CASSLGGQGAWDTQYF
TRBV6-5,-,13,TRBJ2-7,CASRGSGFHEQYF
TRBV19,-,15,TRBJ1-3,CASSILETSGNTIYF
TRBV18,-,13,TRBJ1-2,CASSPTGGDGYTF
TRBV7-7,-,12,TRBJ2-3,CASSTVGGAQYF